This T cell receptor (beta chain) is drawn from a study of T cell clonotyping in hematopoietic cell transplantation. Data came from immunoSEQ multiplex PCR; TCRdb stores just in-frame clones and leaves some out. The table has approximately 75,000 clones, about 94% seen once; the top ten hold roughly 1.7%. The length of the CDR3 is 15 residues. Looked up from germline, CDR1 is ENHRY and CDR2 is SYGVKD. Trimming left V 6 bases short and J 0 bases short, with 12 bases between. This receptor was obtained from a man aged 45 to 65 in good health. Some clones in this sample may be carry-over from other donors' samples. The sample consisted of peripheral blood mononuclear cells. The chain has TRBV10-3 and TRBJ1-5; D remains unclear. The CDR3 DNA sequence: TGTGCCATCAGCTCAGACGGGAATAGCAATCAGCCCCAGCATTTT. Amino acid sequence: CAISSDGNSNQPQHF.